Given below is one T cell receptor beta chain in context. The antigen remains undetermined. Looked up from germline, CDR1 is ENHRY and CDR2 is SYGVKD. The V gene lost 3 bases and the J gene lost 6 bases, with 15 bases spanning the gap. The CDR3 covers 14 residues. Cells were stimulated with CMV-infected fibroblast lysates at about 10 ug/mL. CD40L/CD69 double-negative CD45RO-high memory CD4+ T cells were collected. This sample was included in a study of persistence of HIV-infected CD4 T cells. This was the immunoSEQ version 4 assay in survey mode. The table came from immunoSEQ multiplex PCR; TCRdb's copy has only in-frame clones and leaves some out. The table includes 25,000 to 35,000 clones, more than 75% detected once. Study-wide results and caveats: TCR analyses could not target the rare provirus-carrying CMV-responding cells.

Sequencing used CD4+ T cells sorted from PBMCs after approximately 20-hour stimulation, obtained from a patient who received antiretroviral therapy. The receptor's source is an adult man with HIV who was CMV-seropositive. The rearrangement links TRBV10-3 to TRBJ2-7, with D perhaps being TRBD1 or TRBD2 (6 bases each). DNA of the CDR3: TGTGCCATCAGTGATGACGAGGGGGGATCCGAGCAGTACTTC. Translating gives CAISDDEGGSEQYF.